The rows below give T cell receptor beta chains drawn from one sample of a study of PD-1 blockade in classical Hodgkin lymphoma. The data were produced by immunoSEQ multiplex PCR, yet TCRdb's version contains in-frame clones alone and is incomplete. Among fewer than 110,000 clones listed, around 88% were seen once. The sample consisted of peripheral blood mononuclear cells (PBMCs), taken before the second cycle of nivolumab. Receptors originate from a human donor with classical Hodgkin lymphoma. The CDR3 runs from the conserved cysteine through the conserved F or W. Each record gives: clone size, V gene, D gene, J gene, CDR3 protein, CDR3 DNA. A D gene is named only where the DNA matches it firmly. Clone sizes are given selectively: once, few, many, or a class where the clone is expanded.

NA,TRBV30,NA,TRBJ2-7,CAWSAEPGLSYEQYF,TGTGCCTGGAGTGCAGAACCGGGCCTCTCCTACGAGCAGTACTTC
NA,TRBV27,TRBD1,TRBJ1-2,CASSPTGQGSTF,TGTGCCAGCAGCCCCACGGGACAGGGAAGCACCTTC
NA,TRBV28,NA,TRBJ2-7,CASSLCCEQYF,TGTGCCAGCAGTTTATGTTGCGAGCAGTACTTC
NA,TRBV2,TRBD1,TRBJ2-1,CASKLTGGVDEQFF,TGTGCCAGCAAACTGACAGGGGGGGTGGATGAGCAGTTCTTC
NA,TRBV10-3,NA,TRBJ2-2,CAISESIGTAYTGELFF,TGTGCCATCAGTGAGTCGATCGGAACAGCATACACCGGGGAGCTGTTTTTT
NA,TRBV7-2,TRBD1,TRBJ1-6,CASSLVLGGQFHLYF,TGTGCCAGCAGCTTAGTCTTAGGGGGACAGTTCCATTTGTACTTT
NA,TRBV15,NA,TRBJ2-7,CATSRATGTIYAEQYF,TGTGCCACCAGCAGAGCGACCGGGACAATATATGCGGAGCAGTACTTC
NA,TRBV19,NA,TRBJ1-6,CASKWTNSPLHF,TGTGCCAGTAAGTGGACAAATTCACCCCTCCACTTT
NA,TRBV11-2,NA,TRBJ2-1,CASSLSRDSYNEQFF,TGTGCCAGCAGTCTAAGCCGGGACTCATACAATGAGCAGTTCTTC
NA,TRBV6-5,NA,TRBJ1-6,CASLRGWGSPLHF,TGTGCCAGCTTGCGGGGCTGGGGTTCACCCCTCCACTTT
NA,TRBV7-2,TRBD1,TRBJ2-7,CASSKRGQGDYEQYF,TGTGCCAGCAGCAAAAGAGGACAGGGAGATTACGAGCAGTACTTC
NA,TRBV7-8,NA,TRBJ1-4,CASSLRDIGKLFF,TGTGCCAGCAGCTTAAGGGACATAGGAAAACTGTTTTTT
NA,TRBV7-2,TRBD2,TRBJ2-1,CASSRQSGGPDNEQFF,TGTGCCAGCAGCCGACAGAGCGGGGGGCCGGACAATGAGCAGTTCTTC
NA,TRBV4-3,TRBD2,TRBJ2-2,CASSQGASGASRTGELFF,TGCGCCAGCAGCCAAGGGGCCAGCGGGGCCTCGAGGACCGGGGAGCTGTTTTTT
NA,TRBV2,TRBD1,TRBJ1-2,CASSKQGIHGYTF,TGTGCCAGCAGTAAACAGGGGATCCATGGCTACACCTTC
NA,TRBV9,TRBD2,TRBJ2-5,CASGRLGTSGGARETQYF,TGTGCCAGCGGAAGACTTGGGACTAGCGGGGGGGCTAGGGAGACCCAGTACTTC
NA,TRBV11-2,NA,TRBJ2-7,CASSSITKQGSYEQYF,TGTGCCAGCAGCTCCATAACCAAACAGGGCTCCTACGAGCAGTACTTC
NA,TRBV9,NA,TRBJ1-3,CASSVGGLAGNTIYF,TGTGCCAGCAGCGTTGGGGGGCTGGCTGGAAACACCATATATTTT
once,TRBV5-1,NA,TRBJ2-3,CASSRTGPNLSTDTQYF,TGCGCCAGCAGCCGTACCGGGCCAAACCTTAGCACAGATACGCAGTATTTT
once,TRBV9,TRBD1,TRBJ2-2,CASSAMRQGNTGELFF,TGTGCCAGCAGCGCCATGAGACAGGGGAACACCGGGGAGCTGTTTTTT
NA,TRBV5-6,NA,TRBJ2-5,CASSSVTVQETQYF,TGTGCCAGCAGCTCGGTGACAGTACAAGAGACCCAGTACTTC
NA,TRBV7-2,NA,TRBJ1-2,CASSLALRGYTF,TGTGCCAGCAGCTTAGCCCTGCGGGGCTACACCTTC
NA,TRBV5-6,NA,TRBJ1-6,CASSLSGGDASPLHF,TGTGCCAGCAGCTTGAGTGGGGGGGATGCTTCACCCCTCCACTTT
NA,TRBV30,NA,TRBJ1-1,CAWSVDRGETEAFF,TGTGCCTGGAGTGTCGACCGGGGGGAGACTGAAGCTTTCTTT
NA,TRBV19,TRBD1,TRBJ2-7,CASSPNPGQNYEQYF,TGTGCCAGTAGTCCAAACCCGGGACAGAACTACGAGCAGTACTTC
NA,TRBV2,NA,TRBJ1-1,CASSESKTAPGTFF,TGTGCCAGCAGTGAATCCAAGACAGCCCCCGGAACTTTCTTT
NA,TRBV5-1,TRBD1,TRBJ1-6,CASSLAGDRGNSPLHF,TGCGCCAGCAGCTTGGCCGGGGACAGGGGTAATTCACCCCTCCACTTT
NA,TRBV27,NA,TRBJ1-4,CASSLRHATNEKLFF,TGTGCCAGCAGTTTACGCCATGCAACTAATGAAAAACTGTTTTTT
NA,TRBV4-2,NA,TRBJ2-7,CASSQTSWPEFSYEQYF,TGTGCCAGCAGCCAGACCTCTTGGCCCGAGTTCTCCTACGAGCAGTACTTC
NA,TRBV7-9,TRBD1,TRBJ2-7,CASSSAATGVDEQYF,TGTGCCAGCAGCTCAGCCGCGACAGGGGTCGACGAGCAGTACTTC
NA,TRBV14,TRBD1,TRBJ2-7,CASSQAPGQASSYEQYF,TGTGCCAGCAGCCAAGCCCCTGGACAGGCGAGCTCCTACGAGCAGTACTTC
NA,TRBV25-1,NA,TRBJ2-3,CASARGWAQYF,TGTGCCAGCGCGAGGGGTTGGGCGCAGTATTTT
NA,TRBV7-2,NA,TRBJ1-5,CASSTSGEGNQPQHF,TGTGCCAGCAGCACCAGTGGGGAAGGCAATCAGCCCCAGCATTTT
NA,TRBV7-9,TRBD1,TRBJ1-2,CASSLAGQVNYGYTF,TGTGCCAGCAGCTTAGCGGGACAGGTGAACTATGGCTACACCTTC
NA,TRBV6-4,NA,TRBJ1-6,CASSDTDRRSPLHF,TGTGCCAGCAGTGACACAGACAGGCGGTCACCCCTCCACTTT
NA,TRBV7-9,TRBD1,TRBJ1-5,CASSLVWDRKDQPQHF,TGTGCCAGCAGCCTAGTTTGGGACAGAAAAGATCAGCCCCAGCATTTT
NA,TRBV6-6,NA,TRBJ1-5,CASRTYLRGGQPQHF,TGTGCCAGCAGAACCTACCTGAGGGGGGGTCAGCCCCAGCATTTT
NA,TRBV7-3,TRBD2,TRBJ2-3,CASSRGLALDTQYF,TGTGCCAGCAGCCGTGGACTAGCCCTCGATACGCAGTATTTT
once,TRBV7-9,TRBD1,TRBJ2-3,CASSLATGPGTDTQYF,TGTGCCAGCAGCTTAGCGACAGGGCCGGGGACAGATACGCAGTATTTT
NA,TRBV7-9,NA,TRBJ2-7,CASSLLGGVSYEQYF,TGTGCCAGCAGCTTATTAGGGGGGGTCTCCTACGAGCAGTACTTC
NA,TRBV7-2,NA,TRBJ1-5,CASSLDSDQPQHF,TGTGCCAGCAGCTTAGATAGTGATCAGCCCCAGCATTTT
few,TRBV10-1,TRBD1,TRBJ2-7,CASSESGDRAPYEQYF,TGCGCCAGCAGTGAGTCGGGAGACAGGGCACCCTACGAGCAGTACTTC